This passage covers 29 T cell receptor beta chains from one sample sequenced in a study of cytomegalovirus exposure and HLA in healthy donors. The PCR made use of 60 Vbeta and 13 Jbeta primers. Only in-frame clones appear in the TCRdb table, and some are missing; sequencing was by immunoSEQ multiplex PCR. The sample lists about 200,000 clones, around 80% seen once, with 3.5% to 4% in the top ten. The sample was PBMCs. Every receptor here comes from a male donor in good health and CMV-seronegative.

The rearrangement uses TRBV6-1 and TRBJ2-6, with D tentatively TRBD1 (5 bases). Trimming left V 11 bases short and J 0 bases short, with 11 bases between. CDR3 length equals 14 residues. CDR1 is MNHNS, CDR2 SASEGT, per germline. CDR3 in amino acids: CACLRASGANVLTF. CDR3 DNA sequence: TGTGCCTGCCTCAGGGCCTCTGGGGCCAACGTCCTGACTTTC.

The CDR3 here is CASSPRRLTLPTDTQYF. CDR3 sequence (DNA): TGTGCCAGCTCACCACGTCGACTAACCCTCCCCACAGATACGCAGTATTTT. The chain has TRBV18 and TRBJ2-3; TRBD2 might be the D (5 bases). The CDR3 covers 17 residues. CDR1 KGHSH and CDR2 LQKENI come from the germline V gene. Trimming took off 1 base at V and 2 bases at J, with 16 bases between the two ends.

V usage is TRBV5-1 and J usage is TRBJ2-5; tentative D call: TRBD1 (6 bases). Per germline, CDR1 SGHRS and CDR2 YFSETQ. The V and J ends lost 5 bases and 4 bases respectively, with 21 bases between them. The CDR3 loop spans 16 amino acids. This chain's CDR3 is CASRYTGGAGAETQYF. Written as DNA, the CDR3 is TGCGCCAGCAGATACACTGGGGGTGCAGGGGCAGAGACCCAGTACTTC.

The chain is built from TRBV30 and TRBJ2-7; D may be TRBD1 (6 bases). The germline V and J ends were trimmed by 4 bases and 4 bases, with 11 bases remaining between them. Germline CDR1 and CDR2: GTSNPN and SVGIG (reference sequence). This CDR3 spans 12 amino acids. In nucleotides, the CDR3 is TGTGCCTGGACGGACAGAGCTTACGAGCAGTACTTC. It codes for CAWTDRAYEQYF.

J is TRBJ1-2 and V is TRBV9; TRBD1 is a possible D gene (6 bases). The germline V gene has CDR1 SGDLS and CDR2 YYNGEE. V shed 3 bases and J shed 5 bases, with 17 bases lying between them. The CDR3 loop spans 15 amino acids. The CDR3 sequence: CASSAATGVWYGYTF. The CDR3 nucleotides are TGTGCCAGCAGCGCAGCGACAGGTGTTTGGTATGGCTACACCTTC.

This rearrangement joins TRBV10-2 to TRBJ2-7; a possible D gene is TRBD1 (6 bases). CDR1 is WSHSY and CDR2 is SAAADI in the germline V gene. Trimming removed 4 bases at V and 5 bases at J, with 12 bases between. The CDR3 spans 13 residues. CDR3 nucleotides: TGCGCCAGCAGTGGGGGGAACAGGGACGAGCAGTACTTC. Encoded protein: CASSGGNRDEQYF.

The rearrangement uses TRBV6-5 and TRBJ1-1; D is ambiguous. Germline lookup yields CDR1 MNHEY and CDR2 SVGAGI. V was clipped by 5 bases and J by 9 bases, with 16 bases between them. This CDR3 comprises 13 residues. CDR3 amino acids: CASSARGKVKAFF. The DNA for the CDR3 is TGTGCCAGCAGTGCTCGAGGGAAGGTAAAAGCTTTCTTT.

The genes are TRBV2 and TRBJ2-7, with TRBD1 matching over 11 bases. J gave up 1 base and V 4 bases, and 3 bases lay outside the gene matches. CDR3 length equals 15 residues. The germline gives CDR1 SNHLY, CDR2 FYNNEI. The CDR3 region is CASSGTGGESYEQYF. CDR3 in DNA: TGTGCCAGCAGTGGGACAGGGGGCGAGTCCTACGAGCAGTACTTC.

The chain links TRBV5-1 to TRBJ2-1, with D perhaps matching TRBD2 (7 bases). Trimming removed 1 base from V and 7 bases from J, with 15 bases in between. Germline CDR1 reads SGHRS; CDR2 reads YFSETQ. The CDR3 spans 15 residues. This CDR3 reads CASSLSGTKRNEQFF. Written as DNA, the CDR3 is TGCGCCAGCAGCTTGAGCGGGACAAAACGGAATGAGCAGTTCTTC. Using reference TRBV5-1 and TRBJ2-1 for the parts outside the CDR3, the full variable domain is KAGVTQTPRYLIKTRGQQVTLSCSPISGHRSVSWYQQTPGQGLQFLFEYFSETQRNKGNFPGRFSGRQFSNSRSEMNVSTLELGDSALYLCASSLSGTKRNEQFFGPGTRLTVL.

The V gene is TRBV6-1, the J gene TRBJ1-2; 9 positions agree with TRBD1. The CDR3 contains 15 residues. Trimming removed 0 bases from V and 7 bases from J; junction bases left unmatched: 6. Germline loops: CDR1 MNHNS, CDR2 SASEGT. The DNA for the CDR3 is TGTGCCAGCAGTGAAGCGCAACAGGGGGCCGGTGGCTACACCTTC. Translated, it gives CASSEAQQGAGGYTF.

This chain uses TRBV15 with TRBJ1-4, with TRBD1 identical over 7 bases. CDR1 and CDR2 from the germline V gene are LNHNV and YYDKDF (reference sequence). The CDR3 has 20 residues. The V and J ends lost 0 bases and 1 base, in that order; junction bases with no gene match: 14. The chain's CDR3 is CATSRDRTGVKGGTNEKLFF. Here the CDR3 DNA reads TGTGCCACCAGCAGAGATAGAACAGGGGTAAAAGGGGGAACTAATGAAAAACTGTTTTTT.

In regard to this clone: Germline and junction disagree at one end, which may indicate a read error. The chain carries TRBV7-9 and TRBJ2-2; no clear D. CDR3 length equals 14 residues. Germline lookup yields CDR1 SEHNR and CDR2 FQNEAQ (reference sequence). The CDR3 loop reads CSSSLSSSTGELFF. DNA for the CDR3: TGTTCCAGCAGCTTATCTTCGTCCACCGGGGAGCTGTTTTTT.

The rearrangement joins TRBV5-1 to TRBJ2-1, with D unresolved. CDR3 length equals 15 residues. The germline gives CDR1 SGHRS, CDR2 YFSETQ. The ends were cut back, 7 bases at V and 0 bases at J, with 14 bases in the middle. CDR3 region: CASASGGSSYNEQFF. The CDR3 DNA reads TGCGCCAGCGCGAGTGGCGGAAGCTCCTACAATGAGCAGTTCTTC.

V is TRBV19 and J is TRBJ1-5; 9 bases agree with TRBD1. CDR3 length: 17 residues. V shed 6 bases, J shed 1 base, and the junction held 10 bases outside the gene matches. Germline V CDR1 and CDR2: LNHDA, SQIVND (reference sequence). The CDR3 nucleotides are TGTGCCAGTAGAAAGCGGACAGGGGAGAGGAGCAATCAGCCCCAGCATTTT. It translates to CASRKRTGERSNQPQHF. Combining the CDR3 with reference TRBV19 and TRBJ1-5 gives the whole variable domain DGGITQSPKYLFRKEGQNVTLSCEQNLNHDAMYWYRQDPGQGLRLIYYSQIVNDFQKGDIAEGYSVSREKKESFPLTVTSAQKNPTAFYLCASRKRTGERSNQPQHFGDGTRLSIL.

This clone was seen only once. The V and J genes are TRBV10-2 and TRBJ1-5; D unclear. V lost 4 bases and J 6 bases, leaving 13 bases between the germline ends. CDR1 and CDR2 from the germline V gene are WSHSY and SAAADI. The CDR3 runs 14 residues. CDR3 bases: TGCGCCAGCAGTGGTGGGCAAGTGGGTCAGCCCCAGCATTTT. Translation: CASSGGQVGQPQHF.

This clone was seen a few times. The chain couples TRBV13 to TRBJ2-7, with D unclear. Trimming stripped 5 bases from V and 2 bases from J, with 25 bases between. Germline-derived CDR1 and CDR2 are PRHDT and FYEKMQ (reference sequence). The CDR3 has 18 amino acids. The CDR3 spells CASSHLLNVTTLTYEQYF. The CDR3 DNA is TGTGCCAGCAGCCATCTCCTTAATGTTACGACATTGACCTACGAGCAGTACTTC.

The chain combines TRBV29-1 with TRBJ2-1; weak D call: TRBD2 (6 bases). The germline V gene encodes CDR1 SQVTM and CDR2 ANQGSEA. The CDR3 totals 15 residues. The ends were cut back, 5 bases at V and 5 bases at J, with 19 bases in the middle. CDR3 nucleotides: TGCAGCGTTCATCTCGACCGGAGGGTGAACAATGAGCAGTTCTTC. Encoded protein: CSVHLDRRVNNEQFF.

The chain couples TRBV19 to TRBJ1-1; unclear D gene. CDR3 length: 13 amino acids. V was cut by 0 bases and J by 2 bases, with 4 bases left in between. The germline gives CDR1 LNHDA, CDR2 SQIVND (reference sequence). CDR3 protein: CASSIDRNTEAFF. The CDR3 DNA follows: TGTGCCAGTAGTATAGACAGAAACACTGAAGCTTTCTTT.

This chain links TRBV30 with TRBJ1-5, with D perhaps TRBD1 (6 bases). V shed 5 bases and J shed 3 bases, with 11 bases lying between them. CDR3 length: 13 residues. The germline V gene has CDR1 GTSNPN and CDR2 SVGIG (reference sequence). The CDR3 DNA reads as TGTGCCTGGGCCGACAGGTTCAATCAGCCCCAGCATTTT. Encoded protein: CAWADRFNQPQHF.

This chain joins TRBV5-1 and TRBJ2-7; D uncertain. The CDR3 has 14 amino acids. V gave up 0 bases and J gave up 1 base, with 8 bases separating them. Germline assignment: CDR1 SGHRS and CDR2 YFSETQ. The CDR3 here is CASSLEAISYEQYF. In nucleotides, the CDR3 is TGCGCCAGCAGCTTGGAAGCCATTTCCTACGAGCAGTACTTC. The full variable domain, with the rest looked up from reference TRBV5-1 and TRBJ2-7, is KAGVTQTPRYLIKTRGQQVTLSCSPISGHRSVSWYQQTPGQGLQFLFEYFSETQRNKGNFPGRFSGRQFSNSRSEMNVSTLELGDSALYLCASSLEAISYEQYFGPGTRLTVT.

The genes are TRBV7-6 and TRBJ2-2; 11 bases match TRBD2. This CDR3 has 16 residues. V lost 5 bases and J lost 3; bases outside the gene matches: 5. Germline-derived CDR1 and CDR2 are SGHVS and FNYEAQ. As DNA, the CDR3 is TGTGCCAGCAGCCCAGGGACTAGCGGTTACACCGGGGAGCTGTTTTTT. It specifies CASSPGTSGYTGELFF. The full variable domain, in which reference TRBV7-6 and TRBJ2-2 provide the parts outside the CDR3, is GAGVSQSPRYKVTKRGQDVALRCDPISGHVSLYWYRQALGQGPEFLTYFNYEAQQDKSGLPNDRFSAERPEGSISTLTIQRTEQRDSAMYRCASSPGTSGYTGELFFGEGSRLTVL.

This clone was found a few times. The rearrangement links TRBV2 to TRBJ2-7; 7 positions match TRBD1. The trim removed 7 bases at V and 3 bases at J, leaving 9 bases unmatched. This CDR3 is 14 amino acids long. The germline V gene encodes CDR1 SNHLY and CDR2 FYNNEI. CDR3 amino acids: CASNKGGTFYEQYF. CDR3 nucleotide sequence: TGTGCCAGCAATAAAGGGGGCACATTCTACGAGCAGTACTTC.

The chain joins TRBV2 to TRBJ2-2; TRBD2 aligns across 16 bases. Germline V gives CDR1 SNHLY, CDR2 FYNNEI. J lost 5 bases, V lost 6 bases, and 12 bases had no gene match. CDR3 length: 19 amino acids. In DNA, the CDR3 is TGTGCCAGCAGGAGATTGGGGACTAGCGGGAGGGCCCGAACCGGGGAGCTGTTTTTT. Its translation is CASRRLGTSGRARTGELFF. Complete variable domain (other parts from reference TRBV2 and TRBJ2-2): EPEVTQTPSHQVTQMGQEVILRCVPISNHLYFYWYRQILGQKVEFLVSFYNNEISEKSEIFDDQFSVERPDGSNFTLKIRSTKLEDSAMYFCASRRLGTSGRARTGELFFGEGSRLTVL.

The genes are TRBV13 and TRBJ2-5; TRBD2 matches at 14 bases. Matching the DNA end better, TRBJ2-7 makes the J call doubtful. The germline CDR1 and CDR2 sequences are PRHDT and FYEKMQ (reference sequence). The CDR3 contains 16 residues. CDR3 sequence (DNA): TGTGCCAGCAGCACCGGGACTAGCGGGAGTGGGTACGAGCAGTACTTC. Translation gives CASSTGTSGSGYEQYF.

The CDR3 nucleotides read TGTGCCAGCTCACCGACCCGACAGGGGTTCAGTCAGCCCCAGCATTTT. It is translated as CASSPTRQGFSQPQHF. This chain links TRBV18 with TRBJ1-5, with TRBD1 matching 8 bases. The CDR3 contains 16 residues. Germline V gene lookup returns CDR1 KGHSH and CDR2 LQKENI. Trimming took 3 bases from V and 6 from J; bases not matched to a gene: 10.

The J gene is TRBJ2-1, the V gene TRBV10-1, with a possible D match to TRBD2 (6 bases). The germline gives CDR1 WNHNN, CDR2 SYGVQD (reference sequence). Trimming left V 3 bases short and J 6 bases short, with 12 bases between. This CDR3 is built from 14 residues. The CDR3 reads CASSDSGVANEQFF. The CDR3 DNA reads TGCGCCAGCAGTGACTCGGGAGTGGCCAATGAGCAGTTCTTC.

The chain uses TRBV4-1 and TRBJ2-1; 12 bases match TRBD2. The CDR3 consists of 16 residues. Germline V lookup: CDR1 MGHRA, CDR2 YSYEKL. V lost 4 bases and J lost 12; bases outside the gene matches: 13. The CDR3: CASSPTSGSNQGLQFF. The CDR3 bases are TGCGCCAGCAGCCCGACTAGCGGGAGTAACCAGGGTCTGCAGTTCTTC.

This clone occurred a few times. V gene TRBV6-1 combines with J gene TRBJ2-3; 8 nucleotides agree with TRBD1. This CDR3 is built from 14 residues. J was trimmed by 1 base and V by 10 bases; bases with no gene match: 7. Per the germline V gene, CDR1 is MNHNS and CDR2 is SASEGT. The CDR3, as DNA: TGTGCCACCCGCTGGGGACAGGGCACAGATACGCAGTATTTT. This translates into CATRWGQGTDTQYF.

Note on this clone: Other DNA sequences of this sample code for an identical CDR3. The genes are TRBV28 and TRBJ1-1; perhaps TRBD1 as D (6 bases). The V end was cut by 2 bases, the J end by 4 bases, with 8 bases between. This CDR3 region has 13 residues. Germline V gene data show CDR1 as MDHEN and CDR2 as SYDVKM. CDR3 residues: CASSLTGFTEAFF. The CDR3 DNA is TGTGCCAGCAGTTTAACAGGGTTCACTGAAGCTTTCTTT.